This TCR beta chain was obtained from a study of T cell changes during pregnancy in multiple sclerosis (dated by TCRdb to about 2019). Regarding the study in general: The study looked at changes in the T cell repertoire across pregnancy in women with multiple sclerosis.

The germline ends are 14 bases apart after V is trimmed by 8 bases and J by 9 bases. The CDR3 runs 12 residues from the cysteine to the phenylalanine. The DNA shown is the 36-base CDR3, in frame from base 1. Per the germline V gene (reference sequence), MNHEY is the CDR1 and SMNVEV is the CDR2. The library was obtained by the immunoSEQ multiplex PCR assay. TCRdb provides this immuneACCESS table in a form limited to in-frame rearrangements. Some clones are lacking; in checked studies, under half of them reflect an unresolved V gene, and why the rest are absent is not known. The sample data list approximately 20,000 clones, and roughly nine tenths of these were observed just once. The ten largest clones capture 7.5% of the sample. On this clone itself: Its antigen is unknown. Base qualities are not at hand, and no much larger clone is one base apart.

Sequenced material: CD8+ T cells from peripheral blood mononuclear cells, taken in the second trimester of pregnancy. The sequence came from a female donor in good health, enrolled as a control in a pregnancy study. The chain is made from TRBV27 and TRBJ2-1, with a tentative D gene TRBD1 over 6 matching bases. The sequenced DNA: TGTGCCAGCGGCTACAGGGCTCCTGAGCAGTTCTTC. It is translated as CASGYRAPEQFF.